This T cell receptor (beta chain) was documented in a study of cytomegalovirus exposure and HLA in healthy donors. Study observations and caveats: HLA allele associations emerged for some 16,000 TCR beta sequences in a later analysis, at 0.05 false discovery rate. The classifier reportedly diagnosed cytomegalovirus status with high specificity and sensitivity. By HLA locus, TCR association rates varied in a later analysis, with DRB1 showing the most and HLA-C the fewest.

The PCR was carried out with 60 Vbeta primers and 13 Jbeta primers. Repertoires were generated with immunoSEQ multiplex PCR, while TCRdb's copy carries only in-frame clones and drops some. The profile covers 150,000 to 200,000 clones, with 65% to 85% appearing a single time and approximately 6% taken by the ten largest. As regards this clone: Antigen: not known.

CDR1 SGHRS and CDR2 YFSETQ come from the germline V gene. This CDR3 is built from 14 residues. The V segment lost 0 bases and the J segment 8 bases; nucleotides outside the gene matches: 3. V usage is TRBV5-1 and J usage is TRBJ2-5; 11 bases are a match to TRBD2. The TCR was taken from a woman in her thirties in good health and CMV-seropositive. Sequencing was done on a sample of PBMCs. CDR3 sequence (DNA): TGCGCCAGCAGCTTGGCAACTAGCGGGGGTACCCAGTACTTC. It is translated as CASSLATSGGTQYF.